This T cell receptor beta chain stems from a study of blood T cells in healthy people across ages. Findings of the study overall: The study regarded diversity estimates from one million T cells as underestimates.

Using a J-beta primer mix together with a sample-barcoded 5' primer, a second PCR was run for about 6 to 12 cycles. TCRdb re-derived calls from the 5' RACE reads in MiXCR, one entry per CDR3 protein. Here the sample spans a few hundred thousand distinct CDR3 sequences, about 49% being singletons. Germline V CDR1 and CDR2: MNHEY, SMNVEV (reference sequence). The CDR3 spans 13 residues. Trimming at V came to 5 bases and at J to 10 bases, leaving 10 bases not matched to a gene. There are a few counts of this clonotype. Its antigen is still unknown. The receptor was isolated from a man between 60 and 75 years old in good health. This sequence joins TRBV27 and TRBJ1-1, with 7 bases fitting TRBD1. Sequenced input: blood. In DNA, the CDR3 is TGTGCCAGCAGTCCCACCCTACAGGGGCGAGCTTTCTTT. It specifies CASSPTLQGRAFF.